Listed here are 23 T cell receptor beta chains from one sample, sequenced in a study of radiation and T cells in renal cell carcinoma (dated by TCRdb to 2018 to 2021). Taken with the paper, the label for time point translates to: baseline pretreatment blood. The treatment or condition label of this sample denotes: 15 Gy SBRT to primary tumor, nephrectomy 4 weeks later. Library prep was done by the immunoSEQ multiplex PCR assay. The table comes from immuneACCESS by way of TCRdb, which keeps in-frame sequences with V and J called. Part of the clones is missing from these tables; in studies checked, under half for an unresolved V gene and the rest for unknown reasons. Here the sample has over 120,000 clones; roughly 88% occur a single time. The ten biggest clones cover more than 10% of the sample. Sequencing used blood, obtained from a patient whose treatment included radiotherapy and nephrectomy. The origin of the receptors is a woman aged 50 to 60 with renal cell carcinoma.

The genes are TRBV5-6 and TRBJ2-5, with 8 positions matching TRBD2. Unmatched junction bases numbered 9, after V lost 3 bases and J lost 8 bases. From germline, CDR1 is SGHDT and CDR2 YYEEEE. This CDR3 is built from 14 residues. The CDR3 region is CASSSRLAQYTQYF. CDR3 bases: TGTGCCAGCAGCTCCAGACTAGCGCAATACACCCAGTACTTC.

The chain has TRBV7-6 and TRBJ1-1, with D possibly being TRBD1 (6 bases). Trimming stripped 5 bases from V and 0 bases from J, with 13 bases between. This CDR3 spans 15 amino acids. The germline gives CDR1 SGHVS, CDR2 FNYEAQ. DNA of the CDR3: TGTGCCAGCAGCCCCGGGGGCCAGCTGAACACTGAAGCTTTCTTT. Its protein is CASSPGGQLNTEAFF.

This clone has more than one count but fewer than ten. V usage is TRBV6-1 and J usage is TRBJ2-4, with D possibly TRBD1 on 5 matching bases. In germline, CDR1 is MNHNS, CDR2 SASEGT. The CDR3 runs to 12 residues. Trimming left V 8 bases short and J 4 bases short, with 9 bases between. The CDR3 is CASGAGKNIQYF. The CDR3 DNA follows: TGTGCCAGCGGGGCAGGGAAAAACATTCAGTACTTC.

The chain combines TRBV5-8 with TRBJ1-1, with TRBD1 as a possible D gene (6 bases). The CDR3 length is 16 residues. V dropped 2 bases and J dropped 1 base, with 15 bases sitting between them. CDR1 SGHTS and CDR2 YDEGEE come from the germline V gene. CDR3 region: CASSFSRGRTNTEAFF. The CDR3 bases are TGTGCCAGCAGCTTCTCTCGGGGGCGGACGAACACTGAAGCTTTCTTT.

About this clone: Additional DNA sequences in this sample encode the identical CDR3. The genes are TRBV19 and TRBJ2-3; TRBD1 might be the D (6 bases). This CDR3 has 13 amino acids. Germline CDR1 is LNHDA and CDR2 is SQIVND (reference sequence). V gave up 3 bases and J gave up 4 bases, with 8 bases separating them. In DNA form, the CDR3 reads TGTGCCAGTAGTATTGCAGGGGCAGATACGCAGTATTTT. Translation: CASSIAGADTQYF.

The gene calls are TRBV6-4 and TRBJ1-3, with 8 bases lining up with TRBD1. With V trimmed by 0 bases and J by 0 bases, 10 bases remained unmatched. Germline V gene lookup returns CDR1 MRHNA and CDR2 SNTAGT. The length of the CDR3 is 19 residues. CDR3 residues: CASSDSSTGQGISGNTIYF. The DNA of the CDR3 is TGTGCCAGCAGTGACTCGTCAACCGGACAGGGAATCTCTGGAAACACCATATATTTT.

This chain links TRBV5-1 with TRBJ2-2; D is uncertain. Germline-derived CDR1 and CDR2 are SGHRS and YFSETQ. Trimming removed 0 bases at V and 5 bases at J, with 8 bases between. The CDR3 consists of 14 residues. The CDR3 sequence is CASSLAGGTGELFF. DNA for the CDR3: TGCGCCAGCAGCTTGGCCGGTGGGACCGGGGAGCTGTTTTTT.

The J gene is TRBJ2-7, the V gene TRBV5-1; 8 bases are shared with TRBD1. The CDR3 extends over 15 amino acids. Germline CDR1 reads SGHRS; CDR2 reads YFSETQ. V lost 0 bases to trimming and J lost 0 bases; unmatched junction nucleotides: 2. In DNA form, the CDR3 reads TGCGCCAGCAGCTTGGTGGGGACAGGCTCCTACGAGCAGTACTTC. Translated, it gives CASSLVGTGSYEQYF.

V and J are TRBV6-1 and TRBJ1-4, with D unresolved. Germline CDR1 MNHNS, CDR2 SASEGT. V was cut by 9 bases and J by 15 bases, with 14 bases left in between. The CDR3 extends over 10 amino acids. DNA for the CDR3: TGTGCCAGTGGTGTCAGGTTGATGTTTTTT. This codes for CASGVRLMFF.

This chain links TRBV6-1 with TRBJ1-2, with 11 positions matching TRBD1. CDR1 is MNHNS and CDR2 is SASEGT in the germline V gene. There are 15 residues in the CDR3. Trimming at V came to 2 bases and at J to 6 bases, leaving 5 bases not matched to a gene. CDR3 loop: CASSETGTGGHGYTF. CDR3 nucleotides: TGTGCCAGCAGTGAAACCGGGACAGGGGGTCATGGCTACACCTTC.

The chain uses TRBV19 and TRBJ2-4, with D uncertain. The CDR3 extends over 17 amino acids. Per germline, CDR1 LNHDA and CDR2 SQIVND (reference sequence). V lost 3 bases, J lost 1 base, and 16 bases lay in between. CDR3 sequence (DNA): TGTGCCAGTAGTATGGTAGATGGGGTTGGGGCCAAAAACATTCAGTACTTC. This translates into CASSMVDGVGAKNIQYF.

Only a few counts were recorded for this clone. CDR3 DNA: TGTGCCAGCAGCTTATCAGGGGGGCCGTGGGAGACCCAGTACTTC. It translates to CASSLSGGPWETQYF. The rearrangement links TRBV7-6 to TRBJ2-5; tentative D call: TRBD1 (7 bases). Germline V gene sequence: CDR1 SGHVS, CDR2 FNYEAQ. The CDR3 runs 15 residues. V dropped 2 bases and J dropped 5 bases, with 15 bases sitting between them.

V usage is TRBV7-9 and J usage is TRBJ2-7, with 15 bases fitting TRBD2. Trimming took 5 bases from V and 4 from J; bases not matched to a gene: 9. Germline assignment: CDR1 SEHNR and CDR2 FQNEAQ (reference sequence). The CDR3 totals 17 residues. This CDR3 reads CASSPRIGTSGGYEQYF. As DNA, the CDR3 is TGTGCCAGCAGCCCCCGGATCGGGACTAGCGGGGGGTACGAGCAGTACTTC.

The chain joins TRBV4-3 to TRBJ2-3; 15 bases match TRBD2. V was pared by 5 bases and J by 3 bases, with 18 bases of the junction left unmatched. CDR1 and CDR2 from the germline V gene are LGHNA and YSLEER. CDR3 size: 21 residues. The CDR3 DNA follows: TGCGCCAGCAGCACCTCCTCGGGACTAGCGGGGGGCCGACGACGAACAGATACGCAGTATTTT. Encoded protein: CASSTSSGLAGGRRRTDTQYF.

The chain joins TRBV18 to TRBJ2-5; no reliable D call. CDR1 and CDR2 from the germline V gene are KGHSH and LQKENI. The V end lost 2 bases, the J end lost 4 bases, and 11 bases lay between the germline ends. The CDR3 is 14 residues long. The CDR3 region has the DNA TGTGCCAGCTCACCAAGGTGGGTCGGAGAGACCCAGTACTTC. Translated: CASSPRWVGETQYF.

The V and J genes are TRBV19 and TRBJ2-3, with 8 bases fitting TRBD2. This CDR3 comprises 12 residues. With V trimmed by 4 bases and J by 6 bases, 0 bases remained unmatched. Per the germline V gene, CDR1 is LNHDA and CDR2 is SQIVND (reference sequence). DNA for the CDR3: TGTGCCAGTAGTAGACTAGCGGATACGCAGTATTTT. Its protein is CASSRLADTQYF.

The rearrangement links TRBV7-3 to TRBJ2-3, with TRBD2 matching over 7 bases. This CDR3 has 16 amino acids. Germline CDR1 is SGHTA and CDR2 is FQGTGA. Trimming at V came to 5 bases and at J to 0 bases, leaving 8 bases not matched to a gene. The CDR3 DNA reads TGTGCCAGCAGCATCCAAAGCGGGGCCAGCACAGATACGCAGTATTTT. Its protein is CASSIQSGASTDTQYF. The whole variable domain, remainder taken from reference TRBV7-3 and TRBJ2-3, is GAGVSQTPSNKVTEKGKYVELRCDPISGHTALYWYRQSLGQGPEFLIYFQGTGAADDSGLPNDRFFAVRPEGSVSTLKIQRTERGDSAVYLCASSIQSGASTDTQYFGPGTRLTVL.

V is TRBV7-2 and J is TRBJ2-1, with D tentatively TRBD2 (5 bases). The CDR3 sequence is 15 residues long. In germline, CDR1 is SGHTA, CDR2 FQGNSA. V lost 5 bases and J lost 7, with 18 bases in between. The CDR3 reads CASSLERIPGNEQFF. The CDR3 bases are TGTGCCAGCAGCCTCGAGCGGATCCCCGGGAATGAGCAGTTCTTC.

The chain joins TRBV5-6 to TRBJ1-4; D not resolved. Trimming removed 1 base from V and 2 bases from J, with 6 bases in between. The V gene's germline CDR1 is SGHDT and CDR2 YYEEEE. The CDR3 is 14 amino acids. The CDR3 DNA sequence: TGTGCCAGCAGCTTGACCGCCACTAATGAAAAACTGTTTTTT. Translated, it gives CASSLTATNEKLFF.

The DNA for the CDR3 is TGTGCCAGCAGCCCATCCGCAAGCAGGGCCAGGGCTTTCTTT. It translates to CASSPSASRARAFF. This chain links TRBV7-9 with TRBJ1-1; D might be TRBD1 (5 bases). The CDR3 length is 14 residues. The V end lost 5 bases, the J end lost 11 bases, and 21 bases lay between the germline ends. CDR1 SEHNR and CDR2 FQNEAQ come from the germline V gene (reference sequence).

The J gene is TRBJ2-2, the V gene TRBV29-1; the match to TRBD1 covers 9 bases. The CDR3 is made up of 13 amino acids. J gave up 6 bases and V 6 bases, and 5 bases lay outside the gene matches. Germline CDR1 is SQVTM and CDR2 is ANQGSEA. CDR3 in amino acids: CSVRTGASGELFF. The CDR3 coding sequence is TGCAGCGTAAGGACAGGGGCCTCCGGGGAGCTGTTTTTT.

The chain joins TRBV19 to TRBJ1-1; D gene uncertain. The CDR3 is 15 amino acids. V dropped 6 bases and J dropped 1 base, with 15 bases sitting between them. From germline, CDR1 is LNHDA and CDR2 SQIVND (reference sequence). As DNA, the CDR3 is TGTGCCAGTAGCTTTGTGAAGGCCCCGAACACTGAAGCTTTCTTT. Residues: CASSFVKAPNTEAFF.

V gene TRBV4-3 combines with J gene TRBJ2-5; TRBD2 might be the D (5 bases). Matching the DNA end better, TRBJ2-7 makes the J call doubtful. Germline V lookup: CDR1 LGHNA, CDR2 YSLEER. This CDR3 is 15 amino acids long. The CDR3: CASSQALVGTYEQYF. CDR3 bases: TGCGCCAGCAGCCAAGCACTAGTAGGCACCTACGAGCAGTACTTC.